The rows below give T cell receptor beta chains drawn from one sample of a study of CD8 T cells in Susac syndrome. Each CDR3 protein is one row after TCRdb ran MiXCR on the immunoSEQ multiplex PCR reads. The sample has over 65,000 distinct CDR3 sequences, about 92% seen once. Sequences were obtained from CD4+ T cells from PBMCs. Receptor source: a human donor with Susac syndrome. Both conserved end residues are part of each CDR3. Each record gives: D gene, clone size, CDR3 length, V gene, J gene, CDR3 DNA, CDR3 protein. D genes are given only for firm matches. The size entry is marked missing in some rows and otherwise reads once, few, many or a size class.

D: -
size: -
length: 15
V: TRBV6-5
J: TRBJ2-2
DNA: TGTGCCACCCATCCGTGGCAGATTCACACCGGGGAGCTGTTTTTT
CDR3: CATHPWQIHTGELFF

D: TRBD2
size: -
length: 19
V: TRBV3-1
J: TRBJ2-5
DNA: TGTGCCAGCAGCCAAGACCCGGGACTAGCGGGGTCGGGGTCAGAGACCCAGTACTTC
CDR3: CASSQDPGLAGSGSETQYF

D: -
size: -
length: 13
V: TRBV7-9
J: TRBJ1-2
DNA: TGTGCCAGCAGCTTAGCCCAGGGGTATGGCTACACCTTC
CDR3: CASSLAQGYGYTF

D: TRBD1
size: -
length: 15
V: TRBV7-9
J: TRBJ2-7
DNA: TGTGCCAGCAGCTTCAAGGGGACAGACCGCTACGAGCAGTACTTC
CDR3: CASSFKGTDRYEQYF

D: -
size: once
length: 15
V: TRBV6-2/TRBV6-3
J: TRBJ1-5
DNA: TGTGCCAGCACTCGAGGACTATTCGCGGGTCAGCCCCAGCATTTT
CDR3: CASTRGLFAGQPQHF

D: -
size: -
length: 10
V: TRBV20-1
J: TRBJ2-1
DNA: TGCAGTGCTAGAGTGGACGAGCAGTTCTTC
CDR3: CSARVDEQFF

D: -
size: once
length: 17
V: TRBV27
J: TRBJ2-3
DNA: TGTGCCAGCAGTTCGTTAGCGGACTTAACTAGCACAGATACGCAGTATTTT
CDR3: CASSSLADLTSTDTQYF

D: TRBD2
size: -
length: 15
V: TRBV29-1
J: TRBJ2-1
DNA: TGCAGCGTTGCCCACTTTGGAGGGAGGGGCAATGAGCAGTTCTTC
CDR3: CSVAHFGGRGNEQFF

D: TRBD1
size: -
length: 15
V: TRBV5-4
J: TRBJ2-5
DNA: TGTGCCAGCAGCTTACGACAGGGGATGAGAGAGACCCAGTACTTC
CDR3: CASSLRQGMRETQYF

D: -
size: -
length: 14
V: TRBV11-2
J: TRBJ1-4
DNA: TGTGCCAGCAGCCGAGGGTTAGCTAATGAAAAACTGTTTTTT
CDR3: CASSRGLANEKLFF

D: TRBD2
size: -
length: 11
V: TRBV7-2
J: TRBJ2-7
DNA: TGTGCCAGCAGCTCCGCGGGGGTGCAGTACTTC
CDR3: CASSSAGVQYF

D: -
size: -
length: 12
V: TRBV7-8
J: TRBJ2-4
DNA: TGTGCCAGCAGCGTTCGGACCGACATTCAGTACTTC
CDR3: CASSVRTDIQYF

D: TRBD2
size: -
length: 15
V: TRBV6-5
J: TRBJ2-7
DNA: TGTGCCAGCAGTGGACTAGCGGGGGTCTCCTACGAGCAGTACTTC
CDR3: CASSGLAGVSYEQYF

D: TRBD1
size: -
length: 16
V: TRBV7-2
J: TRBJ1-2
DNA: TGTGCCAGCAGCTTAGGAGGGACAGGTCCTCTTTATGGCTACACCTTC
CDR3: CASSLGGTGPLYGYTF

D: -
size: -
length: 13
V: TRBV9
J: TRBJ1-4
DNA: TGTGCCAGCAGCCCCAGACGGGGGGAAAAACTGTTTTTT
CDR3: CASSPRRGEKLFF

D: TRBD2
size: -
length: 19
V: TRBV4-2
J: TRBJ2-3
DNA: TGTGCCAGCAGTCAACTGGGGCGGAGCGGGAGGGTGGGCCCAGATACGCAGTATTTT
CDR3: CASSQLGRSGRVGPDTQYF

D: -
size: -
length: 15
V: TRBV5-1
J: TRBJ2-2
DNA: TGCGCCAGCAGCTTGGGGGACTCATACACCGGGGAGCTGTTTTTT
CDR3: CASSLGDSYTGELFF

D: -
size: once
length: 12
V: TRBV25-1
J: TRBJ2-1
DNA: TGTGCCAGCAGGGGGGGAAACAATGAGCAGTTCTTC
CDR3: CASRGGNNEQFF

D: -
size: -
length: 15
V: TRBV7-2
J: TRBJ2-7
DNA: TGTGCCAGCAGCTCCATAAATAGGGGGAGGTACGAGCAGTACTTC
CDR3: CASSSINRGRYEQYF

D: -
size: few
length: 17
V: TRBV5-1
J: TRBJ2-6
DNA: TGCGCCAGCAGCCCGACAACGCAGGGCTCTGGGGCCAACGTCCTGACTTTC
CDR3: CASSPTTQGSGANVLTF

D: -
size: -
length: 15
V: TRBV4-1
J: TRBJ2-4
DNA: TGCGCCAGCAGCCAACCTGTGCAGGGGCGGAACATTCAGTACTTC
CDR3: CASSQPVQGRNIQYF

D: -
size: few
length: 13
V: TRBV6-1
J: TRBJ2-5
DNA: TGTGCCAGCAAGCCCCCGGGGGCCGGGACCCAGTACTTC
CDR3: CASKPPGAGTQYF

D: -
size: once
length: 17
V: TRBV20-1
J: TRBJ2-6
DNA: TGCAGTGCTAGAGAAGGTGACAGACCCTCTGGGGCCAACGTCCTGACTTTC
CDR3: CSAREGDRPSGANVLTF

D: -
size: -
length: 12
V: TRBV6-1
J: TRBJ2-5
DNA: TGTGCCAGCGAGGAGGGGAAAGAGACCCAGTACTTC
CDR3: CASEEGKETQYF

D: TRBD2
size: -
length: 15
V: TRBV7-7
J: TRBJ2-1
DNA: TGTGCTAGCAGCGCAGGACTAGCGGGAGTAAAGGAGCAGTTCTTC
CDR3: CASSAGLAGVKEQFF

D: -
size: -
length: 17
V: TRBV7-2
J: TRBJ2-2
DNA: TGTGCCAGCAGCAAAGAAGGCCGGGGGCTTAGCTCCGGGGAGCTGTTTTTT
CDR3: CASSKEGRGLSSGELFF